The following is a T cell receptor (beta chain) sequence with its context. The target antigen is unknown. Alongside a J-beta primer mix, a sample-barcoded 5' primer served in a second PCR lasting roughly 7 to 11 cycles. TCRdb reprocessed the 5' RACE reads via MiXCR and lists one record per CDR3 protein. The sample includes roughly 1.4 million distinct CDR3 sequences, 45% to 70% of them seen just once. The data originate from a study of blood T cells in healthy people across ages. General observations from the study: Per million T cells, TCR beta diversity dropped roughly linearly as age increased. Higher diversity and more naive CD4+ cells were features of long-lived donors, compared to aged donors. Because sorting was not performed, PBMCs prevented conclusive naive versus antigen-experienced comparison.

Every donor provided roughly 10 milliliters of peripheral blood. The CDR3 has 15 residues. V was cut by 5 bases and J by 2 bases, with 15 bases left in between. This chain links TRBV12-3 or TRBV12-4 with TRBJ2-5; D perhaps matches TRBD2 (5 bases). This clonotype originated in a man aged 18 to 30 in good health. The sample comprised blood. This chain's CDR3 is CASSPTSLGQETQYF. CDR3 sequence (DNA): TGTGCCAGCAGTCCCACTAGTCTAGGGCAAGAGACCCAGTACTTC.